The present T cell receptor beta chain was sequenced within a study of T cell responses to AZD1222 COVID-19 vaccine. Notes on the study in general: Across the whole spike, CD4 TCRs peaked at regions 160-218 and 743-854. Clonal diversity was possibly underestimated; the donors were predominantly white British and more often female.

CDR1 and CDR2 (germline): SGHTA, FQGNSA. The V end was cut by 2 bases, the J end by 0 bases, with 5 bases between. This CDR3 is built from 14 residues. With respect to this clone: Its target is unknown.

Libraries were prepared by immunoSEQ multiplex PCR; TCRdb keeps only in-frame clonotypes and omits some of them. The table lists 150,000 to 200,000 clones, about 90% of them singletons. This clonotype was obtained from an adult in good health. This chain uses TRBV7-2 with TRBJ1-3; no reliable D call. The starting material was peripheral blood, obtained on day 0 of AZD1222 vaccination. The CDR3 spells CASSLKFSGNTIYF. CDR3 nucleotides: TGTGCCAGCAGCTTAAAATTCTCTGGAAACACCATATATTTT.